This entry lists 28 T cell receptor beta chains sequenced from one sample in a study of T cell responses to AZD1222 COVID-19 vaccine. Using immunoSEQ multiplex PCR, the repertoire was profiled, and TCRdb retains in-frame clones only, with some absent. The data show about 140,000 clones, about 89% seen once. The material was peripheral blood, obtained on day 0 of AZD1222 vaccination. The receptors here all came from an adult in good health.

V and J are TRBV28 and TRBJ2-7, with 11 bases lining up with TRBD2. CDR1 and CDR2 from the germline V gene are MDHEN and SYDVKM. J lost 5 bases, V lost 6 bases, and 9 bases had no gene match. The CDR3 is made up of 15 amino acids. The CDR3 DNA follows: TGTGCCAGCAGACCTACCGGGACTAGCGGTAACGAGCAGTACTTC. Protein product: CASRPTGTSGNEQYF.

The chain has TRBV28 and TRBJ2-7, with D possibly being TRBD2 (6 bases). The germline gives CDR1 MDHEN, CDR2 SYDVKM. V was shortened by 2 bases and J by 2 bases, with 13 bases between the two germline ends. The CDR3 contains 15 residues. Written as DNA, the CDR3 is TGTGCCAGCAGTTTAGAGGCCGCGGGGACCTACGAGCAGTACTTC. This sequence encodes CASSLEAAGTYEQYF.

J is TRBJ1-4 and V is TRBV6-5; perhaps TRBD1 as D (5 bases). Germline V gene data show CDR1 as MNHEY and CDR2 as SVGAGI. The CDR3 contains 14 residues. Trimming cost V 3 bases and J 8 bases, with 13 bases left between them. CDR3 in amino acids: CASSYGRVGEKLFF. Here the CDR3 DNA reads TGTGCCAGCAGTTATGGCAGGGTAGGGGAAAAACTGTTTTTT.

Notes on this clone: Mismatch with germline at one junction end may stem from a read error. The chain carries TRBV7-7 and TRBJ2-5, with D possibly called TRBD1 or TRBD2 (5 bases each). Germline V lookup: CDR1 SSHAT, CDR2 FNYEAQ (reference sequence). There are 14 residues in the CDR3. The CDR3 reads CASSLSGTPGIQYF. The CDR3 DNA follows: TGTGCTAGCAGCTTGTCCGGGACCCCAGGGATCCAGTACTTC. The full variable domain, completed using reference TRBV7-7 and TRBJ2-5, is GAGVSQSPRYKVTKRGQDVTLRCDPISSHATLYWYQQALGQGPEFLTYFNYEAQPDKSGLPSDRFSAERPEGSISTLTIQRTEQRDSAMYRCASSLSGTPGIQYFGPGTRLLVL.

This clone was detected only once. V usage is TRBV2 and J usage is TRBJ1-1; no reliable D call. The germline V gene has CDR1 SNHLY and CDR2 FYNNEI. The V gene lost 2 bases and the J gene lost 0 bases, with 4 bases spanning the gap. CDR3 size: 13 residues. This CDR3 reads CASSELVNTEAFF. CDR3 bases: TGTGCCAGCAGTGAATTGGTGAACACTGAAGCTTTCTTT.

The J gene is TRBJ2-2, the V gene TRBV18; either TRBD1 or TRBD2 may supply D (6 bases each). This CDR3 comprises 15 residues. V shed 1 base and J shed 3 bases, with 9 bases lying between them. Germline V gives CDR1 KGHSH, CDR2 LQKENI. This CDR3 reads CASSPRGADTGELFF. CDR3 bases: TGTGCCAGCTCACCACGGGGGGCGGACACCGGGGAGCTGTTTTTT.

The genes are TRBV5-5 and TRBJ2-7, with D perhaps matching TRBD2 (6 bases). Germline V gene data show CDR1 as SGHKS and CDR2 as YYEKEE (reference sequence). CDR3 length: 15 amino acids. Trimming removed 4 bases at V and 4 bases at J, with 18 bases between. The CDR3 region has the DNA TGTGCCAGCAGCCAGGCACCGGGAGAAGGATACGAGCAGTACTTC. Protein: CASSQAPGEGYEQYF.

This clone was observed a single time. V and J are TRBV5-1 and TRBJ2-3, with 13 bases identical to TRBD2. This CDR3 is 17 amino acids long. V shed 2 bases and J 5 bases; nucleotides not matched to a gene: 8. The germline CDR1 and CDR2 sequences are SGHRS and YFSETQ. The chain's CDR3 is CASSFVGLAGEEDTQYF. The CDR3 DNA reads as TGCGCCAGCAGCTTCGTCGGACTAGCGGGAGAGGAAGATACGCAGTATTTT.

This clone was found once. The chain links TRBV5-1 to TRBJ2-7; TRBD2 aligns across 10 bases. The CDR3 totals 14 residues. The germline V gene encodes CDR1 SGHRS and CDR2 YFSETQ. J gave up 2 bases and V 4 bases, and 3 bases lay outside the gene matches. The CDR3 bases are TGCGCCAGCAGCCCAGCGGGGGGGCCCTACGAGCAGTACTTC. Amino acid sequence: CASSPAGGPYEQYF.

The V call is TRBV5-1, the J call TRBJ1-1; 8 bases agree with TRBD1. The CDR3 runs to 15 residues. The ends lost 4 bases at V and 5 bases at J; junction bases unmatched: 10. The V gene's germline CDR1 is SGHRS and CDR2 YFSETQ. CDR3 protein: CASSHQTGAGTEAFF. For the CDR3, the DNA is TGCGCCAGCAGCCATCAGACAGGGGCAGGGACTGAAGCTTTCTTT.

J is TRBJ2-1 and V is TRBV6-5; D gene uncertain. Germline V gene lookup returns CDR1 MNHEY and CDR2 SVGAGI. The V end lost 4 bases, the J end lost 2 bases, and 12 bases lay between the germline ends. This CDR3 is 15 amino acids long. The DNA of the CDR3 is TGTGCCAGCAGTTCTGACCGGGCCCCCTACAATGAGCAGTTCTTC. Protein: CASSSDRAPYNEQFF.

The chain uses TRBV10-3 and TRBJ2-1; 16 nucleotides line up with TRBD2. Germline V gene data show CDR1 as ENHRY and CDR2 as SYGVKD. The CDR3 length is 17 residues. The junction had 6 bases not matched to a gene; V was cut back by 0 bases and J by 10 bases. Here the CDR3 DNA reads TGTGCCATCAGTGAGTCGCCGGGACTAGCGGGAGGGGGGGAGCAGTTCTTC. Amino acid sequence: CAISESPGLAGGGEQFF.

This clone has only a few counts. J is TRBJ2-5 and V is TRBV4-2; D is ambiguous. The V gene lost 4 bases and the J gene lost 4 bases, with 16 bases spanning the gap. The CDR3 contains 15 residues. Looked up from germline, CDR1 is LGHNA and CDR2 is YNFKEQ. The CDR3 nucleotides read TGTGCCAGCAGCCCCAAGCTGGGGATGGGAGAGACCCAGTACTTC. Translating gives CASSPKLGMGETQYF.

J is TRBJ2-2 and V is TRBV7-2; 8 nucleotides agree with TRBD2. The CDR3 covers 15 residues. V dropped 4 bases and J dropped 4; count of bases not matched to a gene: 5. In germline, CDR1 is SGHTA, CDR2 FQGNSA. CDR3 sequence reads: CASSSGGPGTGELFF. As DNA, the CDR3 is TGTGCCAGCAGCTCGGGGGGGCCGGGCACCGGGGAGCTGTTTTTT.

V and J are TRBV7-3 and TRBJ2-1; D might be TRBD2 (6 bases). The germline V gene has CDR1 SGHTA and CDR2 FQGTGA. The V end lost 4 bases, the J end lost 0 bases, and 10 bases lay between the germline ends. The CDR3 is 15 residues long. The CDR3: CASSWDSSSYNEQFF. The CDR3 region has the DNA TGTGCCAGCAGCTGGGACTCGAGCTCCTACAATGAGCAGTTCTTC.

The genes are TRBV15 and TRBJ2-7; 9 bases map to TRBD2. CDR1 and CDR2 from the germline V gene are LNHNV and YYDKDF (reference sequence). CDR3 length equals 16 residues. The J segment lost 3 bases and the V segment lost 3 bases, leaving 9 bases of the junction unmatched. As DNA, the CDR3 is TGTGCCACCAGCAGCGCCACTAGCGGGCGGCACTACGAGCAGTACTTC. It is translated as CATSSATSGRHYEQYF.

The V call is TRBV28, the J call TRBJ1-6; D is perhaps TRBD1 (5 bases). The CDR3 sequence is 14 residues long. Deletions cut 4 bases from V and 7 bases from J, with 11 bases between. From germline, CDR1 is MDHEN and CDR2 SYDVKM. The CDR3 nucleotides read TGTGCCAGCAGTTGGACGGGGGGGAATTCACCCCTCCACTTT. Amino acid sequence: CASSWTGGNSPLHF.

The chain recombines TRBV2 with TRBJ2-7; D not certain. Trimming stripped 10 bases from V and 6 bases from J, with 19 bases between. CDR1 SNHLY and CDR2 FYNNEI come from the germline V gene. The CDR3 loop spans 13 amino acids. CDR3 DNA sequence: TGTGCCACCACCGACGGAATGGGGTCCGAGCAGTACTTC. Translating it yields CATTDGMGSEQYF.

The chain is built from TRBV27 and TRBJ2-7; the D is unclear. From germline, CDR1 is MNHEY and CDR2 SMNVEV (reference sequence). The ends were cut back, 3 bases at V and 3 bases at J, with 9 bases in the middle. CDR3 length equals 13 residues. CDR3 in amino acids: CASSFYPHYEQYF. Written as DNA, the CDR3 is TGTGCCAGCAGTTTCTACCCACACTACGAGCAGTACTTC.

This clone was seen a few times. The rearrangement links TRBV11-1 to TRBJ2-1, with TRBD1 identical over 8 bases. The germline CDR1 and CDR2 sequences are SGHAT and FQDESV (reference sequence). This CDR3 is built from 16 residues. With V trimmed by 5 bases and J by 7 bases, 13 bases remained unmatched. In nucleotides, the CDR3 is TGTGCCAGCAGCCAGGACAGGGATTTACTTAGGAATGAGCAGTTCTTC. Translated: CASSQDRDLLRNEQFF.

This clone appeared a single time. This chain joins TRBV30 and TRBJ1-1; possibly TRBD1 for D (5 bases). The V end was cut by 5 bases, the J end by 1 base, with 17 bases between. This CDR3 spans 15 amino acids. Germline V gives CDR1 GTSNPN, CDR2 SVGIG (reference sequence). The chain's CDR3 is CAWWQGLSENTEAFF. CDR3 nucleotide sequence: TGTGCCTGGTGGCAGGGCCTAAGCGAGAACACTGAAGCTTTCTTT.

The chain employs TRBV28 and TRBJ2-7; 11 bases are a match to TRBD2. The germline V gene encodes CDR1 MDHEN and CDR2 SYDVKM. After removal of 7 bases from V and 7 bases from J, the junction contained 6 bases not matched to a gene. This CDR3 is 13 amino acids long. CDR3 nucleotide sequence: TGTGCCAGCACCAAGGGACTAGCGGATGAGCAGTACTTC. Its protein product is CASTKGLADEQYF.

The rearrangement uses TRBV5-1 and TRBJ2-3; D remains ambiguous. Germline loops: CDR1 SGHRS, CDR2 YFSETQ. CDR3 length: 15 amino acids. With 0 bases removed from V and 3 bases from J, the gap between germline ends came to 11 bases. The CDR3 loop is CASSLGLAETDTQYF. The CDR3 DNA reads TGCGCCAGCAGCTTGGGGCTTGCGGAGACAGATACGCAGTATTTT.

This chain links TRBV27 with TRBJ2-1; 9 nucleotides line up with TRBD2. This CDR3 contains 16 residues. CDR1 is MNHEY, CDR2 SMNVEV, per germline (reference sequence). After removal of 8 bases from V and 1 base from J, the junction contained 9 bases not matched to a gene. The CDR3 is CASRRGTSWSYNEQFF. In DNA form, the CDR3 reads TGTGCCAGCCGCCGGGGGACTAGCTGGTCCTACAATGAGCAGTTCTTC.

V gene TRBV9 combines with J gene TRBJ1-5; no clear D. Looked up from germline, CDR1 is SGDLS and CDR2 is YYNGEE. The CDR3 runs 13 residues. V was cut by 0 bases and J by 2 bases, with 3 bases left in between. DNA for the CDR3: TGTGCCAGCAGCGTAGACGGCAATCAGCCCCAGCATTTT. Encoded protein: CASSVDGNQPQHF.

This chain uses TRBV5-1 with TRBJ2-5; the D is unclear. The V and J ends lost 3 bases and 1 base respectively, with 10 bases between them. CDR3 length: 14 residues. CDR1 is SGHRS and CDR2 is YFSETQ in the germline V gene. The CDR3 nucleotides read TGCGCCAGCAGCTCTGTAGCAGCCCAAGAGACCCAGTACTTC. Its protein is CASSSVAAQETQYF.

The chain employs TRBV9 and TRBJ1-2; 11 positions agree with TRBD1. Germline trimming cut 3 bases from V and 3 bases from J; bases unmatched to any gene: 4. Germline CDR1 is SGDLS and CDR2 is YYNGEE. CDR3 length equals 15 residues. The CDR3 coding sequence is TGTGCCAGCAGCGCCGGACAGGGGGCCCACTATGGCTACACCTTC. Protein: CASSAGQGAHYGYTF. Full variable domain (missing parts from reference TRBV9 and TRBJ1-2): DSGVTQTPKHLITATGQRVTLRCSPRSGDLSVYWYQQSLDQGLQFLIQYYNGEERAKGNILERFSAQQFPDLHSELNLSSLELGDSALYFCASSAGQGAHYGYTFGSGTRLTVV.

The J gene is TRBJ1-1, the V gene TRBV27; TRBD1 might be the D (5 bases). Germline CDR1 is MNHEY and CDR2 is SMNVEV (reference sequence). With 6 bases removed from V and 0 bases from J, the gap between germline ends came to 14 bases. The CDR3 runs 15 residues. In nucleotides, the CDR3 is TGTGCCAGCAGCTCTCGGGCAGGGATGAACACTGAAGCTTTCTTT. It specifies CASSSRAGMNTEAFF.